The source of this T cell receptor beta chain is a study of shared clonotypes between healthy human individuals. General study results and limits: Non-shared clonotypes had lower generation probabilities than those shared by all four donors. Generally, naive subsets (rather than memory subsets) showed larger estimated richness.

Points on this clone: What it binds is unknown.

The input for sorted-subset replicate PCRs was roughly 180 ng DNA, some 28,000 T cell genomes. Only in-frame clones appear in the TCRdb table, and some are missing; sequencing was by immunoSEQ multiplex PCR. The table shows about 520,000 clones, with 95% to 96% occurring only once. The length of the CDR3 is 13 residues. Per the germline V gene, CDR1 is LNHDA and CDR2 is SQIVND (reference sequence). Trimming cost V 6 bases and J 0 bases, with 7 bases left between them. The receptor comes from a woman aged 30 to 39 in good health. The J gene is TRBJ2-3, the V gene TRBV19; D unclear. The material sequenced was naive CD4+ T cells sorted from blood. Regarding subset: CD45RA+ positively selected. DNA of the CDR3: TGTGCCAGTAGACCACATAGCACAGATACGCAGTATTTT. This codes for CASRPHSTDTQYF.